The 27 T cell receptor beta chains reported below all come from one sample, sequenced in a study of cytomegalovirus exposure and HLA in healthy donors. Clones were sequenced by immunoSEQ multiplex PCR, and TCRdb holds only the in-frame ones, with some missing. The data hold 110,000 to 150,000 clones, with about 94% observed a single time. The sequencing input was PBMCs. These receptors came from a man younger than 30 in good health and CMV-seropositive.

The V gene is TRBV19, the J gene TRBJ2-7, with 7 bases aligning to TRBD2. Germline-derived CDR1 and CDR2 are LNHDA and SQIVND (reference sequence). The CDR3 covers 14 residues. Trimming cost V 4 bases and J 0 bases; bases outside gene matches: 3. In nucleotides, the CDR3 is TGTGCCAGTAGTACTAGCGGAAGCTCCTACGAGCAGTACTTC. It translates to CASSTSGSSYEQYF.

The chain has TRBV6-1 and TRBJ2-1; the D gene is possibly TRBD2 (5 bases). Germline V CDR1 and CDR2: MNHNS, SASEGT. With 4 bases removed from V and 1 base from J, the gap between germline ends came to 11 bases. The length of the CDR3 is 15 residues. CDR3 loop: CASSGPRGSYNEQFF. The CDR3 nucleotides read TGTGCCAGCAGTGGACCCCGGGGTTCCTACAATGAGCAGTTCTTC.

This chain links TRBV19 with TRBJ2-7; D is possibly TRBD2 (5 bases). Germline V gives CDR1 LNHDA, CDR2 SQIVND (reference sequence). CDR3 length: 14 amino acids. V was trimmed by 2 bases and J by 3 bases, leaving 11 bases between them. This CDR3 reads CASSINERFYEQYF. DNA of the CDR3: TGTGCCAGTAGTATAAATGAGCGGTTCTACGAGCAGTACTTC. Together with reference TRBV19 and TRBJ2-7, the CDR3 gives the full variable domain: DGGITQSPKYLFRKEGQNVTLSCEQNLNHDAMYWYRQDPGQGLRLIYYSQIVNDFQKGDIAEGYSVSREKKESFPLTVTSAQKNPTAFYLCASSINERFYEQYFGPGTRLTVT.

The table lists this clone with a count of one. The V call is TRBV7-7, the J call TRBJ2-3; 13 nucleotides align to TRBD2. V gave up 4 bases and J gave up 2 bases; unmatched junction bases: 3. The CDR3 is made up of 16 amino acids. Germline loops: CDR1 SSHAT, CDR2 FNYEAQ (reference sequence). The CDR3 sequence is CASSSGLAGTTDTQYF. The CDR3 bases are TGTGCCAGCAGCTCGGGACTAGCGGGAACCACAGATACGCAGTATTTT.

The rearrangement links TRBV2 to TRBJ1-4; D remains ambiguous. Germline assignment: CDR1 SNHLY and CDR2 FYNNEI. CDR3 size: 14 residues. V lost 8 bases, J lost 4 bases, and 14 bases lay in between. CDR3 protein: CASGRGARNEKLFF. DNA of the CDR3: TGTGCCAGCGGTCGCGGAGCCCGTAATGAAAAACTGTTTTTT.

The chain recombines TRBV5-4 with TRBJ2-7, with 7 bases matching TRBD1. In germline, CDR1 is SGHNT, CDR2 YYREEE (reference sequence). V dropped 4 bases and J dropped 3; count of bases not matched to a gene: 10. The CDR3 runs to 15 residues. The CDR3 spells CASSPPDRVGYEQYF. As DNA, the CDR3 is TGTGCCAGCAGCCCACCCGACAGGGTCGGCTACGAGCAGTACTTC. Full variable domain (remainder filled in from reference TRBV5-4 and TRBJ2-7): ETGVTQSPTHLIKTRGQQVTLRCSSQSGHNTVSWYQQALGQGPQFIFQYYREEENGRGNFPPRFSGLQFPNYSSELNVNALELDDSALYLCASSPPDRVGYEQYFGPGTRLTVT.

The gene calls are TRBV28 and TRBJ1-2; D is possibly TRBD1 (6 bases). The CDR3 consists of 14 residues. Trimming removed 4 bases at V and 4 bases at J, with 13 bases between. CDR1 is MDHEN and CDR2 is SYDVKM in the germline V gene. DNA of the CDR3: TGTGCCAGCAGTTCTTTAGGGGGACCCTATGGCTACACCTTC. Translated, it gives CASSSLGGPYGYTF.

The V call is TRBV11-2, the J call TRBJ2-7; the D is unclear. The V and J ends lost 3 bases and 3 bases respectively, with 9 bases between them. This CDR3 spans 13 amino acids. Germline CDR1 is SGHAT and CDR2 is FQNNGV. CDR3 sequence reads: CASSLRLDYEQYF. DNA for the CDR3: TGTGCCAGCAGCTTGCGACTCGACTACGAGCAGTACTTC. Filled out from reference TRBV11-2 and TRBJ2-7, the complete variable domain reads EAGVAQSPRYKIIEKRQSVAFWCNPISGHATLYWYQQILGQGPKLLIQFQNNGVVDDSQLPKDRFSAERLKGVDSTLKIQPAKLEDSAVYLCASSLRLDYEQYFGPGTRLTVT.

The chain couples TRBV15 to TRBJ2-5; TRBD2 is a possible D gene (6 bases). The CDR3 contains 14 residues. Trimming stripped 0 bases from V and 5 bases from J, with 10 bases between. Germline loops: CDR1 LNHNV, CDR2 YYDKDF (reference sequence). The CDR3 sequence is CATSRDRLEETQYF. CDR3 DNA: TGTGCCACCAGCAGAGATCGACTAGAGGAGACCCAGTACTTC.

The chain is built from TRBV27 and TRBJ1-6; D is ambiguous. The V end lost 4 bases, the J end lost 5 bases, and 18 bases lay between the germline ends. There are 17 residues in the CDR3. Germline CDR1 MNHEY, CDR2 SMNVEV (reference sequence). The CDR3 spells CASSSHLIGPDNSPLHF. The CDR3 nucleotides are TGTGCCAGCAGTTCCCACCTTATTGGGCCCGATAATTCACCCCTCCACTTT.

Points on this clone: Other DNA variants within this sample encode the same CDR3. This chain joins TRBV27 and TRBJ2-7; tentatively, D is TRBD2 (6 bases). CDR3 length: 14 amino acids. Trimming took 2 bases from V and 1 from J, leaving 9 bases between them. Germline assignment: CDR1 MNHEY and CDR2 SMNVEV (reference sequence). CDR3 sequence (DNA): TGTGCCAGCAGTTTAGTTAGCGGATCCTACGAGCAGTACTTC. It is translated as CASSLVSGSYEQYF.

Here the CDR3 DNA reads TGTGCCAGCAGTTTGACAGGTAGAGAGACCCAGTACTTC. This codes for CASSLTGRETQYF. J is TRBJ2-5 and V is TRBV2, with D perhaps TRBD1 (6 bases). Trimming pared 5 bases from V and 4 bases from J, leaving 11 bases between. Germline CDR1 is SNHLY and CDR2 is FYNNEI. This CDR3 has 13 amino acids.

This chain connects TRBV2 to TRBJ1-5, with D possibly TRBD1 on 6 matching bases. Germline assignment: CDR1 SNHLY and CDR2 FYNNEI. The CDR3 is made up of 14 amino acids. V was cut by 6 bases and J by 0 bases, with 9 bases left in between. The CDR3: CASRGGYSNQPQHF. Here the CDR3 DNA reads TGTGCCAGCAGAGGGGGTTATAGCAATCAGCCCCAGCATTTT. The full variable domain, in which reference TRBV2 and TRBJ1-5 provide the parts outside the CDR3, is EPEVTQTPSHQVTQMGQEVILRCVPISNHLYFYWYRQILGQKVEFLVSFYNNEISEKSEIFDDQFSVERPDGSNFTLKIRSTKLEDSAMYFCASRGGYSNQPQHFGDGTRLSIL.

To note about this clone: One junction end disagrees with the germline gene, perhaps due to a read error. The gene calls are TRBV30 and TRBJ2-1, with unresolved D. This CDR3 is built from 13 residues. CDR1 is GTSNPN, CDR2 SVGIG, per germline (reference sequence). DNA of the CDR3: TGTGCCTGGAGTGCCTCCCGTTACAATGAGCGGTTCTTC. It codes for CAWSASRYNERFF.

The rearrangement joins TRBV28 to TRBJ1-2; D might be TRBD1 (5 bases). Per germline, CDR1 MDHEN and CDR2 SYDVKM. With 4 bases removed from V and 6 bases from J, the gap between germline ends came to 15 bases. The CDR3 spans 14 residues. The CDR3, as DNA: TGTGCCAGCAGTTACCCCGGGCAGGGCGATGGCTACACCTTC. This codes for CASSYPGQGDGYTF.

V gene TRBV5-1 combines with J gene TRBJ2-3; 7 bases align to TRBD1. Germline-derived CDR1 and CDR2 are SGHRS and YFSETQ. The V and J ends lost 3 bases and 1 base, in that order; junction bases with no gene match: 5. This CDR3 contains 15 residues. Written as DNA, the CDR3 is TGCGCCAGCAGCTCCCGGGACAGTGGCACAGATACGCAGTATTTT. Encoded protein: CASSSRDSGTDTQYF.

Notes on this clone: The same CDR3 can be traced to other DNA sequences in this sample. The J gene is TRBJ2-4, the V gene TRBV2; D perhaps matches TRBD2 (6 bases). The ends were cut back, 2 bases at V and 6 bases at J, with 11 bases in the middle. This CDR3 region has 14 residues. Germline values: CDR1 SNHLY, CDR2 FYNNEI. CDR3 in amino acids: CASSERELGNIQYF. The DNA for the CDR3 is TGTGCCAGCAGTGAACGGGAGTTGGGAAACATTCAGTACTTC.

This chain joins TRBV7-2 and TRBJ1-2; TRBD1 is a possible D gene (5 bases). The CDR3 totals 16 residues. CDR1 and CDR2 (germline): SGHTA, FQGNSA. With 3 bases removed from V and 5 bases from J, the gap between germline ends came to 19 bases. The DNA of the CDR3 is TGTGCCAGCAGCTTCCGTGGGGGGGACCCTCTATATGGCTACACCTTC. This gives the protein CASSFRGGDPLYGYTF.

The rearrangement joins TRBV11-2 to TRBJ2-3, with 8 positions matching TRBD2. V dropped 1 base and J dropped 4; count of bases not matched to a gene: 4. CDR1 SGHAT and CDR2 FQNNGV come from the germline V gene. The CDR3 extends over 15 amino acids. For the CDR3, the DNA is TGTGCCAGCAGCTTAGTCCCAGCGGGAGCAGATACGCAGTATTTT. It yields the protein CASSLVPAGADTQYF.

Only one count was recorded for this clone. This sequence joins TRBV6-6 and TRBJ1-5; tentative D call: TRBD1 (5 bases). The CDR3 is 14 amino acids. The V gene's germline CDR1 is MNHNY and CDR2 SVGAGI (reference sequence). Trimming removed 2 bases from V and 3 bases from J, with 8 bases in between. The CDR3 sequence: CASSYPGANQPQHF. The CDR3 DNA sequence: TGTGCCAGCAGTTACCCTGGGGCCAATCAGCCCCAGCATTTT.

This chain connects TRBV18 to TRBJ2-1; no definite D call. The germline V gene encodes CDR1 KGHSH and CDR2 LQKENI. The CDR3 contains 13 residues. V was cut by 3 bases and J by 7 bases, with 10 bases left in between. DNA of the CDR3: TGTGCCAGCTCACCTAGCCAGTTTAATGAGCAGTTCTTC. Its translation: CASSPSQFNEQFF.

This clone was recorded a few times. One junction end does not reproduce the germline sequence, and a read error may be involved. This chain connects TRBV5-6 to TRBJ2-7; 8 bases match TRBD1. The V gene's germline CDR1 is SGHDT and CDR2 YYEEEE. The CDR3 length is 11 residues. CDR3 sequence reads: CASSLRGQAHF. The CDR3 DNA follows: TGTGCCAGCAGCTTGCGGGGACAGGCACACTTC.

V is TRBV7-2 and J is TRBJ2-5; possibly TRBD1 for D (5 bases). Germline V gene sequence: CDR1 SGHTA, CDR2 FQGNSA. The germline V and J ends were trimmed by 4 bases and 4 bases, with 13 bases remaining between them. This CDR3 is 14 amino acids long. The CDR3 spells CASSSSRAAETQYF. The CDR3 nucleotides read TGTGCCAGCAGCTCATCCAGGGCCGCAGAGACCCAGTACTTC.

The genes are TRBV25-1 and TRBJ1-1, with TRBD1 identical over 7 bases. The CDR3 extends over 12 amino acids. V was pared by 4 bases and J by 4 bases, with 0 bases of the junction left unmatched. CDR1 and CDR2 (germline): MGHDK, SYGVNS. CDR3 region: CASSAGGTEAFF. CDR3 sequence (DNA): TGTGCCAGCAGTGCAGGGGGCACTGAAGCTTTCTTT. Full variable domain (rest looked up from reference TRBV25-1 and TRBJ1-1): EADIYQTPRYLVIGTGKKITLECSQTMGHDKMYWYQQDPGMELHLIHYSYGVNSTEKGDLSSESTVSRIRTEHFPLTLESARPSHTSQYLCASSAGGTEAFFGQGTRLTVV.

The gene calls are TRBV4-2 and TRBJ2-7; D call uncertain. This CDR3 region has 16 residues. Germline V CDR1 and CDR2: LGHNA, YNFKEQ. The V end lost 4 bases, the J end lost 3 bases, and 19 bases lay between the germline ends. CDR3 protein: CASSLRDRGAYYEQYF. The CDR3 coding sequence is TGTGCCAGCAGCCTTCGAGACCGCGGCGCCTACTACGAGCAGTACTTC.

The CDR3 loop is CASGGQGHYSNQPQHF. Written as DNA, the CDR3 is TGTGCCAGCGGGGGACAGGGACATTATAGCAATCAGCCCCAGCATTTT. This chain links TRBV28 with TRBJ1-5; TRBD1 aligns across 9 bases. The CDR3 covers 16 residues. Trimming took 8 bases from V and 0 from J; bases not matched to a gene: 8. The germline gives CDR1 MDHEN, CDR2 SYDVKM. The whole variable domain, remainder taken from reference TRBV28 and TRBJ1-5, is DVKVTQSSRYLVKRTGEKVFLECVQDMDHENMFWYRQDPGLGLRLIYFSYDVKMKEKGDIPEGYSVSREKKERFSLILESASTNQTSMYLCASGGQGHYSNQPQHFGDGTRLSIL.

This chain joins TRBV7-8 and TRBJ2-7, with D unresolved. CDR1 and CDR2 (germline): SGHVS, FQNEAQ. V lost 3 bases to trimming and J lost 2 bases, with 11 bases between them. The CDR3 has 14 residues. CDR3 residues: CASSFLAAPYEQYF. The CDR3 DNA sequence: TGTGCCAGCAGCTTCCTGGCGGCCCCCTACGAGCAGTACTTC.